These 14 T cell receptor beta chains originate from one sample sequenced in a study of T cells and Merkel cell carcinoma outcomes (dated by TCRdb to about 2020). Library preparation was by the immunoSEQ multiplex PCR assay. Entries here come from immuneACCESS through TCRdb and include only in-frame sequences with V and J called. Some clones fail to appear in such tables; in the studies checked, an unresolved V gene covers under half of the shortfall, and the cause of the remainder is unknown. For this sample there are about 15,000 clones; roughly 81% appear just once. Together, the top ten hold 7% to 9% of the sample. Sequencing input: tumor tissue from Merkel cell carcinoma. The source of these receptors is a human donor with Merkel cell carcinoma.

J is TRBJ1-1 and V is TRBV19, with TRBD1 as a possible D gene (5 bases). The V end lost 2 bases, the J end lost 7 bases, and 20 bases lay between the germline ends. The CDR3 covers 16 residues. The germline V gene has CDR1 LNHDA and CDR2 SQIVND (reference sequence). CDR3 sequence (DNA): TGTGCCAGTAGTATACGAACTCTTCTTAAGGGGATTGAAGCTTTCTTT. It is translated as CASSIRTLLKGIEAFF.

This chain links TRBV30 with TRBJ2-1, with TRBD2 matching over 8 bases. Per germline, CDR1 GTSNPN and CDR2 SVGIG (reference sequence). With V trimmed by 0 bases and J by 5 bases, 3 bases remained unmatched. This CDR3 has 14 amino acids. Here the CDR3 DNA reads TGTGCCTGGAGTGTGAGCGGGGGCCACAATGAGCAGTTCTTC. Translated: CAWSVSGGHNEQFF.

The chain couples TRBV11-2 to TRBJ2-7; possibly TRBD1 for D (5 bases). The CDR3 extends over 13 amino acids. Germline CDR1 SGHAT, CDR2 FQNNGV. V dropped 2 bases and J dropped 3 bases, with 8 bases sitting between them. As DNA, the CDR3 is TGTGCCAGCAGCTTACCAGGGATCTACGAGCAGTACTTC. Encoded protein: CASSLPGIYEQYF. Complete variable domain (other parts from reference TRBV11-2 and TRBJ2-7): EAGVAQSPRYKIIEKRQSVAFWCNPISGHATLYWYQQILGQGPKLLIQFQNNGVVDDSQLPKDRFSAERLKGVDSTLKIQPAKLEDSAVYLCASSLPGIYEQYFGPGTRLTVT.

This clone has a handful of counts. J is TRBJ2-5 and V is TRBV5-1; D might be TRBD1 (6 bases). CDR1 and CDR2 (germline): SGHRS, YFSETQ. The V end was cut by 2 bases, the J end by 4 bases, with 12 bases between. There are 14 residues in the CDR3. The CDR3 DNA sequence: TGCGCCAGCAGCTTAAACACAGGGTTAGAGACCCAGTACTTC. It encodes CASSLNTGLETQYF.

The chain couples TRBV9 to TRBJ1-6; D call uncertain. Trimming took 0 bases from V and 8 from J, leaving 15 bases between them. Germline CDR1 SGDLS, CDR2 YYNGEE. This CDR3 is built from 16 residues. The DNA of the CDR3 is TGTGCCAGCAGCGTAGGAGTCAGTCCCTTTGATTCACCCCTCCACTTT. It yields the protein CASSVGVSPFDSPLHF.

The chain joins TRBV5-1 to TRBJ2-7, with TRBD1 matching over 7 bases. With V trimmed by 0 bases and J by 0 bases, 3 bases remained unmatched. The CDR3 is 15 residues long. Germline V CDR1 and CDR2: SGHRS, YFSETQ. The CDR3 loop is CASSLGQGYSYEQYF. CDR3 coding DNA: TGCGCCAGCAGCTTGGGACAGGGATACTCCTACGAGCAGTACTTC.

The V and J genes are TRBV7-9 and TRBJ1-3; perhaps TRBD1 as D (5 bases). Trimming stripped 1 base from V and 16 bases from J, with 20 bases between. The length of the CDR3 is 14 residues. CDR1 is SEHNR, CDR2 FQNEAQ, per germline (reference sequence). The DNA of the CDR3 is TGTGCCAGCAGCTTAGAGTCGGGACTGGGTTTTTGGTATTTT. Translation: CASSLESGLGFWYF.

The chain employs TRBV18 and TRBJ1-4; D might be TRBD1 (6 bases). V was cut by 3 bases and J by 7 bases, with 15 bases left in between. The V gene's germline CDR1 is KGHSH and CDR2 LQKENI. This CDR3 spans 15 amino acids. In nucleotides, the CDR3 is TGTGCCAGCTCACCTAACAGGGTCCACAGTGAAAAACTGTTTTTT. It codes for CASSPNRVHSEKLFF.

The CDR3 coding sequence is TGTGCCTGGAGTGGACAGGTGAACACTGAAGCTTTCTTT. Its translation is CAWSGQVNTEAFF. The chain uses TRBV30 and TRBJ1-1, with D perhaps TRBD1 (6 bases). CDR1 and CDR2 from the germline V gene are GTSNPN and SVGIG (reference sequence). The germline V and J ends were trimmed by 1 base and 0 bases, with 6 bases remaining between them. This CDR3 spans 13 amino acids.

The genes are TRBV7-9 and TRBJ1-1; D is unresolved. This CDR3 spans 11 amino acids. Germline CDR1 is SEHNR and CDR2 is FQNEAQ (reference sequence). The ends were cut back, 5 bases at V and 8 bases at J, with 9 bases in the middle. CDR3 sequence reads: CASSPLLEAFF. DNA for the CDR3: TGTGCCAGCAGCCCCCTTTTGGAAGCTTTCTTT.

This clone has only a few counts. J is TRBJ2-4 and V is TRBV28; 8 bases are a match to TRBD2. The germline CDR1 and CDR2 sequences are MDHEN and SYDVKM. This CDR3 contains 14 residues. The J segment lost 5 bases and the V segment lost 3 bases, leaving 3 bases of the junction unmatched. The CDR3 here is CASSLRGAQNIQYF. The CDR3, as DNA: TGTGCCAGCAGTTTGCGGGGGGCACAAAACATTCAGTACTTC. Based on the CDR3 plus reference TRBV28 and TRBJ2-4, the full variable domain is DVKVTQSSRYLVKRTGEKVFLECVQDMDHENMFWYRQDPGLGLRLIYFSYDVKMKEKGDIPEGYSVSREKKERFSLILESASTNQTSMYLCASSLRGAQNIQYFGAGTRLSVL.

This clone is large. This sequence joins TRBV7-6 and TRBJ1-4, with no clear D. Trimming shortened V by 5 bases and J by 5 bases, and 15 bases separated the two germline ends. CDR3 length: 15 amino acids. Germline values: CDR1 SGHVS, CDR2 FNYEAQ. CDR3 DNA: TGTGCCAGCAGCCACGAACCCGGCAGAAATGAAAAACTGTTTTTT. Its translation is CASSHEPGRNEKLFF.

CDR3 residues: CAWATGASEAFF. In DNA, the CDR3 is TGTGCCTGGGCGACAGGGGCGTCTGAAGCTTTCTTT. V is TRBV30 and J is TRBJ1-1, with TRBD1 identical over 8 bases. Per the germline V gene, CDR1 is GTSNPN and CDR2 is SVGIG (reference sequence). V trimming: 5 bases; J trimming: 6 bases; junction bases outside the gene matches: 5. The CDR3 has 12 residues.

The CDR3 reads CASRIESNQPQHF. The CDR3 bases are TGCGCCAGCAGAATCGAGAGCAATCAGCCCCAGCATTTT. The rearrangement links TRBV5-1 to TRBJ1-5, with no clear D. The germline V and J ends were trimmed by 5 bases and 1 base, with 7 bases remaining between them. Germline values: CDR1 SGHRS, CDR2 YFSETQ. CDR3 length equals 13 residues. Using reference TRBV5-1 and TRBJ1-5 for the parts outside the CDR3, the full variable domain is KAGVTQTPRYLIKTRGQQVTLSCSPISGHRSVSWYQQTPGQGLQFLFEYFSETQRNKGNFPGRFSGRQFSNSRSEMNVSTLELGDSALYLCASRIESNQPQHFGDGTRLSIL.